The text below deals with one T cell receptor beta chain. Its antigen target is currently unknown. No much larger clone exists at a distance of one base, and base qualities are not known. The time point label corresponds to: about 28 days (+/-7) after the second vaccine dose. AZD1222 recipients whose second dose came at about 4 weeks and those whose second dose came at about 12 weeks were combined into one group, since spike-specific TCR depth and breadth did not differ between the two schedules. Samples from vaccinated people were obtained from the UK trials COV001 and COV002, which included a single-blind randomized controlled phase 2/3 trial of AZD1222 (ChAdOx1 nCoV-19) in healthy adults. For TCRbeta chain sequencing, PBMC samples were collected from trial participants at day 0 and at day 28 after the second dose. This sample is part of a study of T cell responses to AZD1222 COVID-19 vaccine (dated by TCRdb to 2020 to 2022). Notes on the research overall: A total of under 250 trial participants underwent TCR sequencing, of whom roughly 210 had received two doses of AZD1222 and some 25 had received two doses of the MenACWY control vaccine. Trial participants were enrolled into age subgroups of 18-55, 56-69 and 70-plus years, which contained 148, 28 and 57 TCR-sequenced participants, respectively. Study-level results and caveats: Participants were mostly white British and included more females than males, and it was suggested by the authors that clonal diversity may have been underestimated. Conclusions about previously exposed vaccinees are limited because only 5 or 6 AZD1222 recipients were SARS-CoV-2 seropositive at baseline. Because no day 14 peak-response samples were available, repertoires were characterized only after the peak T cell response. After two AZD1222 doses, both the breadth and the depth of spike-specific TCRs were significantly higher than at day 0 and than in MenACWY recipients. Vaccine-associated CD4 TCRs spanned the whole spike protein, with dominant responses in regions 160-218 and 743-854. The 56-69-year group was small, and its depth increase did not reach significance, likely because of low power. Reportedly, almost half of the unique spike-specific TCRs recognized epitopes lying outside the regions that are mutated in the B.1.351 and B.1.1.7 variants.

The germline V gene (reference sequence) specifies LNHDA as CDR1 and SQIVND as CDR2. V gives up 1 base and J gives up 0 bases, and the segment between their germline ends measures 8 bases. The CDR3 starts with the cysteine, ends with the phenylalanine, and has 15 residues. The entry retains the CDR3 DNA only, 45 bases that are in frame from base 1. The CDR3 regions of human TCRbeta chains were analyzed by immunosequencing. In the authors' own workflow: Repertoire TCRs were matched against a reference library of SARS-CoV-2-specific TCRs generated with the MIRA antigen-specificity platform. Breadth was defined as the fraction of unique TCRs that were SARS-CoV-2-associated, and depth was defined as the fraction of total T cells that were SARS-CoV-2-associated. Using the MIRA data, each spike-specific TCR was assigned both to the spike region to which the TCR was reactive and to a CD4 or CD8 class. Log10-transformed breadth and depth values were compared by one-way ANOVA with Sidak's multiple comparisons tests. In TCRdb, the immuneACCESS table is reduced to in-frame sequences with V and J assigned. These tables do not hold every clone; where another copy was compared, an unresolved V gene accounts for under half, and the others remain unexplained. V and J calls plus clone size are reproduced from that table; the DNA served to infer D and trimming. Counted in this sample were more than 70,000 clones; more than 85% of them appeared once. The ten largest clones add up to around 28% of the sample.

The chain is made from TRBV19 and TRBJ2-3, with the identity of the D gene unclear. This receptor was taken from an adult who received the AZD1222 COVID-19 vaccine. The sequences come from peripheral blood, collected 28 days after the second AZD1222 dose. The CDR3 region: CASSIAALSTDTQYF. The DNA reads TGTGCCAGTAGTATAGCGGCCCTTAGCACAGATACGCAGTATTTT. With the rest looked up from the reference TRBV19 and TRBJ2-3 genes rather than sequenced, the full variable domain is DGGITQSPKYLFRKEGQNVTLSCEQNLNHDAMYWYRQDPGQGLRLIYYSQIVNDFQKGDIAEGYSVSREKKESFPLTVTSAQKNPTAFYLCASSIAALSTDTQYFGPGTRLTVL.